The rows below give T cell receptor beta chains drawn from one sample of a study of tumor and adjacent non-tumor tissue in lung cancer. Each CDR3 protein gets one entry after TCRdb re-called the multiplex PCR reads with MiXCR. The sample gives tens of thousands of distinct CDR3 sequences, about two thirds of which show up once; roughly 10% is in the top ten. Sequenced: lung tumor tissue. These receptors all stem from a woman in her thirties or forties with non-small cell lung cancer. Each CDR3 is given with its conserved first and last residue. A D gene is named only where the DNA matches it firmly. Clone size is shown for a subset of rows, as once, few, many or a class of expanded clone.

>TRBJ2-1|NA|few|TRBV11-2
CASSLQGCSYNEQFF
TGTGCCAGCAGCTTACAGGGATGTTCCTACAATGAGCAGTTCTTT
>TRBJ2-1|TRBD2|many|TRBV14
CASSQVGLAGEQFF
TGTGCCAGCAGCCAAGTAGGACTAGCGGGGGAGCAGTTCTTC
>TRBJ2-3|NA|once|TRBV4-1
CVSSQDPGPSVTQYF
TGCGTCAGCAGCCAAGATCCGGGACCCAGCGTTACGCAGTATTTT
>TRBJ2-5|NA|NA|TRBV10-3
CAIRGIDEQETQNF
TGTGCCATCAGGGGGATAGATGAACAAGAGACCCAGAACTTC
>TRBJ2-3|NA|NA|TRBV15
CATSREGTGADTQYF
TGTGCCACCAGCAGAGAGGGTACGGGGGCAGATACGCAGTATTTT
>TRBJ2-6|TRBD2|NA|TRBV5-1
CASSWTSGSGANVPTF
TGCGCCAGCAGCTGGACTAGCGGTTCTGGGGCCAACGTCCCGACATTC
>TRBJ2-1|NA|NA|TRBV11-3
CASSLGISSYNEKFF
TGTGCCAGCAGCTTAGGGATTAGCTCCTACAATGAGAAGTTCTTT
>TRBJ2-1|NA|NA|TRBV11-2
CASSLSDLGLEFF
TGTGCCAGCAGCTTATCCGATCTTGGGCTAGAGTTCTTC
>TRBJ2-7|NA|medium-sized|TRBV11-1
CASSLAYGGRPAYEQYF
TGTGCCAGCAGCTTAGCGTACGGGGGGCGACCTGCCTACGAGCAGTACTTC
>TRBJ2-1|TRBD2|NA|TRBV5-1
CASSERGLAGANEQFF
TGCGCCAGCAGCGAGAGGGGACTAGCTGGAGCCAATGAGCAGTTCTTC
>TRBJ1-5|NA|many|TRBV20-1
CSAPLSYGNQPQHF
TGCAGTGCCCCACTCAGCTACGGTAATCAGCCCCAGCATTTT
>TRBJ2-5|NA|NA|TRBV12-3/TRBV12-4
CASSLWGNLAKETQCF
TGTGCTAGCAGTTTATGGGGCAATTTGGCCAAAGAGACCCAATGCTTC
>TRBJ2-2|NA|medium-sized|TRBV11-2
CASSFWEQGGELFF
TGTGCCAGCAGCTTTTGGGAACAGGGCGGGGAGCTGTTTTTT
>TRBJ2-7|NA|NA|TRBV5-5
CASSLSIWGTVVIF
TGTGCCAGCAGCTTGTCTATTTGGGGGACGGTCGTTATCTTC
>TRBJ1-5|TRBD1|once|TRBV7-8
CASSRQGVYSNQPQHF
TGTGCAAGTAGCCGACAGGGGGTTTATAGCAATCAGCCCCAGCATTTT
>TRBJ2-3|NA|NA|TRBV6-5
CASSYSQTAADTQYF
TGTGCCAGCAGTTACTCCCAGACAGCGGCAGATACGCAGTATTTT
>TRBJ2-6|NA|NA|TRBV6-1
CAVTSGGSGPNVLTF
TGTGCCGTCACCTCCGGGGGCTCTGGGCCCAACGTCCTGACTTTC
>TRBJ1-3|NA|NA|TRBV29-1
CSGSRGTGNTMYF
TGCAGCGGTAGTCGGGGCACTGGAAACACCATGTATTTT
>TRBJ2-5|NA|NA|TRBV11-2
CASTKFGHAQETHYF
TGTGCCAGCACCAAATTCGGACATGCTCAAGAGACCCATTACTTC
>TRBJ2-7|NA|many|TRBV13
CASSPPPGGAYEQYF
TGTGCCAGCAGCCCTCCCCCCGGAGGGGCCTACGAGCAGTACTTC
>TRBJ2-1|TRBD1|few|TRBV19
CASNRDRNNEQFF
TGTGCCAGTAATAGGGACAGAAACAATGAGCAGTTCTTC
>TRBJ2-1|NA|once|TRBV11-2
CASSKTLAALYNEEFF
TGTGCAAGCAGTAAGACACTAGCTGCACTGTACAATGAGGAGTTCTTC
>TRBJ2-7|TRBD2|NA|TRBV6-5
CASSYSSGGVYEHYF
TGTGCCAGCAGTTACTCTAGCGGGGGGGTCTACGAGCATTACTTC
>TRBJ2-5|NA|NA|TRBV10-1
CASSEFVNQETQHF
TGCGCCAGCAGTGAGTTTGTGAACCAAGAGACCCAGCACTTC